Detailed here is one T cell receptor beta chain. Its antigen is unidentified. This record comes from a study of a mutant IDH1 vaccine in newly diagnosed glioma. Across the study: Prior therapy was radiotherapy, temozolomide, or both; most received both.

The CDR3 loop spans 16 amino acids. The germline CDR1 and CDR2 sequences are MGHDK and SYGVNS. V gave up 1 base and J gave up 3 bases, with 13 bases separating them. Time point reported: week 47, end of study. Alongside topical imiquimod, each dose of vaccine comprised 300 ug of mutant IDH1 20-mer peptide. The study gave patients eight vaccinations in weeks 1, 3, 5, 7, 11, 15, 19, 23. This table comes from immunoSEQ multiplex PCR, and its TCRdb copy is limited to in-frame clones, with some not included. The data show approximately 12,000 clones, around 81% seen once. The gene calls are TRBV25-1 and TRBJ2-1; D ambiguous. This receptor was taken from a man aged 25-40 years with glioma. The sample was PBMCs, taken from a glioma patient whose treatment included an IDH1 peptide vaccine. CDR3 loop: CASSELDGDLYNEQFF. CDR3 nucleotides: TGTGCCAGCAGTGAATTGGACGGAGATCTCTACAATGAGCAGTTCTTC.